The TCR beta chain described here comes from a study of shared T cell receptors in the human thymus. TCRdb's copy holds only in-frame clones and misses some; the assay was immunoSEQ multiplex PCR. The top ten clones hold more than 0.01% of a sample with around 730,000 clones, 80% to 90% of them seen once. The ends lost 5 bases at V and 4 bases at J; junction bases unmatched: 7. The CDR3 covers 14 residues. Germline loops: CDR1 LGHNT, CDR2 FRNRAP. This clone showed up just once. These sequences were also reported in another study, on human thymus T cells. That study reports: Obtained as resections during corrective heart surgery, the thymus tissue was then studied. Related research has reported that thymic repertoires overlap highly among unrelated individuals.

This sequence originates from a girl less than two years old with a congenital heart defect. The sample taken for sequencing was thymocytes. The chain combines TRBV12-5 with TRBJ1-2; 7 nucleotides agree with TRBD1. CDR3 DNA: TGTGCTAGTGGTCCGCCCGGGACAGCCTATGGCTACACCTTC. Translated, it gives CASGPPGTAYGYTF.